The present TCR beta chain was sequenced within a study of cytomegalovirus exposure and HLA in healthy donors. Overall study results and limits: A later analysis revealed that TCR association rates differed between HLA loci, peaking at DRB1 and bottoming out at HLA-C.

Notes on this clone: Its antigen is not known.

Primers included in the PCR were 60 Vbeta and 13 Jbeta primers. Repertoires were generated with immunoSEQ multiplex PCR, while TCRdb's copy carries only in-frame clones and drops some. The sample lists some 150,000 clones, approximately 74% occurring once. The CDR3 contains 14 residues. V lost 3 bases, J lost 8 bases, and 10 bases stayed unmatched. Germline V gives CDR1 SGHRS, CDR2 YFSETQ. The material sequenced was PBMCs. This TCR was sampled from a man in his thirties or forties in good health and CMV-seronegative. This rearrangement joins TRBV5-1 to TRBJ1-2; TRBD1 matches at 7 bases. The CDR3 sequence: CASSYQEGGDGYTF. In DNA, the CDR3 is TGCGCCAGCAGCTACCAAGAAGGGGGCGACGGCTACACCTTC.